This entry lists 9 T cell receptor beta chains sequenced from one sample in a study of human T cells and chemical hapten exposure. TCRdb itself ran the RACE reads through MiXCR, one entry per CDR3 protein. Of 180,000 or so distinct CDR3 sequences listed, almost 30% are singletons. The time point: pre-sensitization, week 0. Documented treatment: therapeutic diphenylcyclopropenone sensitization with weekly scalp DPC. The sequences come from whole blood, collected in connection with sensitization to the hapten diphenylcyclopropenone (DPC). Every receptor here comes from a woman between 25 and 40 years old with alopecia areata. Some clones in this sample may be carry-over from other donors' samples.

A word on this clonotype: The junction and the germline gene differ at one end; a read error may be behind it. The gene calls are TRBV7-7 and TRBJ1-2; 9 nucleotides agree with TRBD1. Per the germline V gene, CDR1 is SSHAT and CDR2 is FNYEAQ (reference sequence). The CDR3 contains 15 residues. CDR3 sequence (DNA): TGTGCCGGCAGCCCGGGACAGGGACTACCCTATGGCTACACCTTC. The encoded protein is CAGSPGQGLPYGYTF.

The rearrangement uses TRBV4-3 and TRBJ1-3; D perhaps matches TRBD1 (5 bases). CDR3 size: 15 residues. Trimming shortened V by 4 bases and J by 7 bases, and 17 bases separated the two germline ends. The germline CDR1 and CDR2 sequences are LGHNA and YSLEER. The CDR3 reads CASSPVGQGMNTIYF. Written as DNA, the CDR3 is TGCGCCAGCAGCCCAGTCGGCCAGGGTATGAACACCATATATTTT.

This clonotype was found a few times. The chain recombines TRBV5-5 with TRBJ2-5, with D unclear. The CDR3 length is 15 residues. Trimming cost V 1 base and J 2 bases, with 12 bases left between them. Germline values: CDR1 SGHKS, CDR2 YYEKEE (reference sequence). CDR3 residues: CASSLRLIGQETQYF. The CDR3 bases are TGTGCCAGCAGCTTGAGATTAATAGGTCAAGAGACCCAGTACTTC.

CDR3 DNA sequence: TGCGCCAGCAGCCAAGATTTACTAGCGGGAGCTGTAGATACGCAGTATTTT. It encodes CASSQDLLAGAVDTQYF. This chain joins TRBV4-1 and TRBJ2-3, with 11 bases matching TRBD2. The V segment lost 0 bases and the J segment 5 bases; nucleotides outside the gene matches: 7. This CDR3 has 17 residues. Germline V CDR1 and CDR2: MGHRA, YSYEKL.

The chain recombines TRBV5-1 with TRBJ1-6; D is undetermined. Trimming took 2 bases from V and 10 from J, leaving 13 bases between them. The CDR3 runs to 14 residues. Germline lookup yields CDR1 SGHRS and CDR2 YFSETQ. CDR3 region: CASSFEGRGSPLHF. CDR3 in DNA: TGCGCCAGCAGCTTCGAGGGTCGAGGGTCACCCCTCCACTTT. The full variable domain, rest sourced from reference TRBV5-1 and TRBJ1-6, is KAGVTQTPRYLIKTRGQQVTLSCSPISGHRSVSWYQQTPGQGLQFLFEYFSETQRNKGNFPGRFSGRQFSNSRSEMNVSTLELGDSALYLCASSFEGRGSPLHFGNGTRLTVT.

A few counts support this clonotype. CDR3 bases: TGTGCCAGCAAGGAGGGATACAATGAGCAGTTCTTC. As protein: CASKEGYNEQFF. The rearrangement joins TRBV28 to TRBJ2-1; D is possibly TRBD2 (6 bases). With 7 bases removed from V and 4 bases from J, the gap between germline ends came to 8 bases. The CDR3 consists of 12 residues. Germline CDR1 and CDR2: MDHEN and SYDVKM. The entire variable domain, with the rest obtained from reference TRBV28 and TRBJ2-1, is as follows: DVKVTQSSRYLVKRTGEKVFLECVQDMDHENMFWYRQDPGLGLRLIYFSYDVKMKEKGDIPEGYSVSREKKERFSLILESASTNQTSMYLCASKEGYNEQFFGPGTRLTVL.

The CDR3 sequence: CASSVKGPAPSEAFF. As DNA, the CDR3 is TGCGCCAGCAGCGTAAAGGGCCCTGCTCCTTCTGAAGCTTTCTTT. The rearrangement joins TRBV5-1 to TRBJ1-1; no clear D. V lost 4 bases, J lost 6 bases, and 19 bases lay in between. CDR1 is SGHRS and CDR2 is YFSETQ in the germline V gene. The CDR3 contains 15 residues. Together with reference TRBV5-1 and TRBJ1-1, the CDR3 gives the full variable domain: KAGVTQTPRYLIKTRGQQVTLSCSPISGHRSVSWYQQTPGQGLQFLFEYFSETQRNKGNFPGRFSGRQFSNSRSEMNVSTLELGDSALYLCASSVKGPAPSEAFFGQGTRLTVV.

The chain is built from TRBV27 and TRBJ2-7, with TRBD1 identical over 7 bases. V trimming: 0 bases; J trimming: 4 bases; junction bases outside the gene matches: 3. Germline V lookup: CDR1 MNHEY, CDR2 SMNVEV (reference sequence). The CDR3 loop spans 14 amino acids. The CDR3 reads CASSLSGGLYEQYF. The DNA of the CDR3 is TGTGCCAGCAGTTTATCAGGGGGCCTATACGAGCAGTACTTC.

This clonotype was detected a few times. The V and J genes are TRBV10-3 and TRBJ1-1; D remains unclear. This CDR3 comprises 13 residues. Germline CDR1 ENHRY, CDR2 SYGVKD. V lost 2 bases and J lost 3, with 7 bases in between. CDR3 sequence: CAISEASYTEAFF. The CDR3 nucleotides are TGTGCCATCAGTGAGGCTAGCTACACTGAAGCTTTCTTT.